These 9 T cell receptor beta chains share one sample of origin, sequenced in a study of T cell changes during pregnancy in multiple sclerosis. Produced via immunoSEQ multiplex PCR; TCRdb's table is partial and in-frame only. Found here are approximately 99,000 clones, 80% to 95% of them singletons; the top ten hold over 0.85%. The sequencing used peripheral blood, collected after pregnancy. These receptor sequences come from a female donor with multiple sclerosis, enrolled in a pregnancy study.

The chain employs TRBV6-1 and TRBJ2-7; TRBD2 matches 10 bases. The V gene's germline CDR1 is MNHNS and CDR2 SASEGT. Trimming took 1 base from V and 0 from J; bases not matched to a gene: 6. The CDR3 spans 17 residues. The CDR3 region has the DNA TGTGCCAGCAGTGAAGAGAAGCGGGGGGGCCGCTCCTACGAGCAGTACTTC. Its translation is CASSEEKRGGRSYEQYF.

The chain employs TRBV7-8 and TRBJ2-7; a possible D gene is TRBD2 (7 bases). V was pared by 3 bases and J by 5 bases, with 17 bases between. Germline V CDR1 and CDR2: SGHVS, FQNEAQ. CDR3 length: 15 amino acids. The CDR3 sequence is CASSLVAAGANEQYF. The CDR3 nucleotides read TGTGCCAGCAGCTTGGTAGCGGCGGGGGCTAACGAGCAGTACTTC.

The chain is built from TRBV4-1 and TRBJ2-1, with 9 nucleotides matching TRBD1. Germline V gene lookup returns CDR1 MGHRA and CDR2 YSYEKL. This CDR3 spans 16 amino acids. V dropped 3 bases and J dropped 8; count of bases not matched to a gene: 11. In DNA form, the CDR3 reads TGCGCCAGCAGCCACAATCCGGGACAGGGTAGTTATGAGCAGTTCTTC. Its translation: CASSHNPGQGSYEQFF.

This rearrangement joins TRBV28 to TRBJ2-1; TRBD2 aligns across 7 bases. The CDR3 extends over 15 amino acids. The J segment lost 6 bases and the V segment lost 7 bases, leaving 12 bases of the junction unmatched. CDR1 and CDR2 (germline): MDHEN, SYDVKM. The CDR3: CASTLMGGSGNEQFF. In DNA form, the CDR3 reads TGTGCCAGCACCCTTATGGGAGGGTCTGGCAATGAGCAGTTCTTC.

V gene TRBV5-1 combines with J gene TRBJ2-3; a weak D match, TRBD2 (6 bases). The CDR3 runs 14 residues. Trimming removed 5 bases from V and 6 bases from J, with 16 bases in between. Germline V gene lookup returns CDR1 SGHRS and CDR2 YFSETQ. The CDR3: CASSSGTSFDTQYF. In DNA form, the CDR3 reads TGCGCCAGCAGTAGCGGTACATCCTTTGATACGCAGTATTTT.

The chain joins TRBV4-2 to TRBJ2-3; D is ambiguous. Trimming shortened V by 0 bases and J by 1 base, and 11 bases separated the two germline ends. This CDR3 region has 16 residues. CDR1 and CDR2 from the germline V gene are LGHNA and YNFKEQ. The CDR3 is CASSQEGAPRTDTQYF. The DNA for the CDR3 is TGTGCCAGCAGCCAAGAAGGAGCGCCTCGCACAGATACGCAGTATTTT.

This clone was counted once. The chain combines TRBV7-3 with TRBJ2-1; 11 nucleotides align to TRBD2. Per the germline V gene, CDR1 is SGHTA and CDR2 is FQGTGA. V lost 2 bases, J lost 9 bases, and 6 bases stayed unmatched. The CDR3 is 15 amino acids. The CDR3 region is CASSLELAGDAEQFF. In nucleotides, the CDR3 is TGTGCCAGCAGCTTAGAACTAGCGGGAGACGCTGAGCAGTTCTTC.

CDR3 residues: CAWSVPFGGEEETQYF. DNA of the CDR3: TGTGCCTGGAGTGTACCCTTTGGGGGGGAGGAAGAGACCCAGTACTTC. The chain joins TRBV30 to TRBJ2-5; 7 bases agree with TRBD2. Unmatched junction bases numbered 10, after V lost 0 bases and J lost 3 bases. The CDR3 sequence is 16 residues long. CDR1 GTSNPN and CDR2 SVGIG come from the germline V gene (reference sequence).

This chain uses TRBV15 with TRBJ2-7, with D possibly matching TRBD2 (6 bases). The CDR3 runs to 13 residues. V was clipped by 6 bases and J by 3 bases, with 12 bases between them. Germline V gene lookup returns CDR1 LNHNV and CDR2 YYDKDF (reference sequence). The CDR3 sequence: CATSSAGYYEQYF. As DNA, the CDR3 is TGTGCCACCAGTTCGGCGGGATACTACGAGCAGTACTTC.